This T cell receptor (beta chain) was profiled in a study of response to subunit inactivated influenza vaccine. Study outcomes and limitations: Authors suggested that a seasonal influenza vaccination recruits few new T cells each time.

Trimming pared 8 bases from V and 4 bases from J, leaving 12 bases between. Germline CDR1 is DFQATT and CDR2 is SNEGSKA (reference sequence). The CDR3 loop spans 12 amino acids. For this clonotype: The antigen is undetermined.

TCRdb reprocessed the RT-PCR reads with MiXCR, giving one entry per CDR3 protein. Found here are around 650,000 distinct CDR3 sequences, less than 20% of them singletons; the top ten hold approximately 10%. The clonotype comes from a man between 45 and 60 years old who received an inactivated influenza vaccine. Sequences were derived from PBMCs from blood, sampled 11 to 12 days after vaccination. The chain has TRBV20-1 and TRBJ1-3, with D tentatively TRBD1 (6 bases). For the CDR3, the DNA is TGCAGTCCCGGGGGGCAGGGAAACACCATATATTTT. Amino acids: CSPGGQGNTIYF.